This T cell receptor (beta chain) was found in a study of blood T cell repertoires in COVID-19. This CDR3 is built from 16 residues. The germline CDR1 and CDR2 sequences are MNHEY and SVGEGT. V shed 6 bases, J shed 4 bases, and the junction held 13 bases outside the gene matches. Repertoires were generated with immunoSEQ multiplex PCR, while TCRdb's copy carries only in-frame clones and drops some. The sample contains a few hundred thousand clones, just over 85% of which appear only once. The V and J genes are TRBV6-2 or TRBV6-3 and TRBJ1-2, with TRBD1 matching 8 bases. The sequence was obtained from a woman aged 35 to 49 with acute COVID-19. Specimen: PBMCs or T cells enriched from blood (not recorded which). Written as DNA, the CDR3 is TGTGCCAGCAGATACACACCGTCGACAGGGGCCTATGGCTACACCTTC. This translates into CASRYTPSTGAYGYTF.